Sequencing of this T cell receptor (beta chain) was carried out in a study of CD8 T cells in ankylosing spondylitis (dated by TCRdb to the late 2010s). In terms of the full investigation: To find TCR variants linked to disease, the study profiled T cell receptor beta repertoires in ankylosing spondylitis patients and healthy donors. The full study cohort was made up of roughly 25 ankylosing spondylitis patients and about a hundred healthy donors. Peripheral blood was sampled, and synovial fluid was additionally collected from ankylosing spondylitis patients. General study outcomes and caveats: Some motif variants had previously been reported in the synovial fluid and blood of reactive arthritis patients, which suggests shared mechanisms of disease initiation. The disease-linked clones had a CD8+ phenotype and were found at relatively low frequencies in peripheral blood. The disease-linked clones were reported as significantly enriched in matched synovial fluid samples from ankylosing spondylitis patients. A TCR beta motif made up of under ten highly homologous amino acid variants appeared to be characteristic of blood from ankylosing spondylitis patients.

These reads were obtained on an Illumina HiSeq 2500. Quantitative 5'-RACE with molecular barcodes was used to prepare TCR beta libraries. From the authors' description of their analysis: To identify disease-linked TCR variants, a new computational method was used, one built on a probabilistic model of VDJ rearrangement. TCRdb reprocessed the public reads (quality trimming at Q25 with fastp, clone calling with MiXCR) and kept in-frame beta chains. All rows with the same CDR3 protein become a single entry with the most common DNA and genes. None of the V and J calls come from the authors' own analysis; TCRdb made them. The sample table records about 69,000 distinct CDR3 sequences; less than 6% of these occur just once. In total, the top ten clones hold around 2% of the sample. From the cysteine through the phenylalanine, the CDR3 covers 15 amino acids. The kept DNA is CDR3 alone, 45 bases in frame from the first base.

This clonotype was counted at least ten times. What antigen it recognizes has not been identified. Base-call qualities are not available, and no considerably larger clone is one nucleotide away. The rearranged chain carries TRBV3-2 and TRBJ2-7; the table's D call, TRBD1, has no DNA check behind it. TRBV3-2 counts as a pseudogene. The source material was blood, either unsorted or a sorted T cell fraction (not recorded which). This sequence was found in a male donor with ankylosing spondylitis or in good health (not recorded which). The DNA sequence reads TGTGCCAGCAGCCAAGAGGGGACGGGAACCTACGAGCAGTACTTC. It specifies CASSQEGTGTYEQYF.